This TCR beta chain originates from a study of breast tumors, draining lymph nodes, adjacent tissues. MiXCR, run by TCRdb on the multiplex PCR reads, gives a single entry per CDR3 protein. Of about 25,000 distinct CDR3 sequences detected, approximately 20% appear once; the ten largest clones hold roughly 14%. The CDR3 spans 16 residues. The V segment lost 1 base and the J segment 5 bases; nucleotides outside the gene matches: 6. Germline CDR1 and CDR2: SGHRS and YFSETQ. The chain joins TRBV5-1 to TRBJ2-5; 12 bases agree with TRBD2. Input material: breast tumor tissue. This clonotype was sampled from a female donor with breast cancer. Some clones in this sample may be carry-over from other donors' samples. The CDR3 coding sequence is TGCGCCAGCAGCTTGTCTAGCGGGGGGGCCGAGGAGACCCAGTACTTC. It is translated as CASSLSSGGAEETQYF. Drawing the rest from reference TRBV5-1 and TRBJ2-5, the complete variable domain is KAGVTQTPRYLIKTRGQQVTLSCSPISGHRSVSWYQQTPGQGLQFLFEYFSETQRNKGNFPGRFSGRQFSNSRSEMNVSTLELGDSALYLCASSLSSGGAEETQYFGPGTRLLVL.